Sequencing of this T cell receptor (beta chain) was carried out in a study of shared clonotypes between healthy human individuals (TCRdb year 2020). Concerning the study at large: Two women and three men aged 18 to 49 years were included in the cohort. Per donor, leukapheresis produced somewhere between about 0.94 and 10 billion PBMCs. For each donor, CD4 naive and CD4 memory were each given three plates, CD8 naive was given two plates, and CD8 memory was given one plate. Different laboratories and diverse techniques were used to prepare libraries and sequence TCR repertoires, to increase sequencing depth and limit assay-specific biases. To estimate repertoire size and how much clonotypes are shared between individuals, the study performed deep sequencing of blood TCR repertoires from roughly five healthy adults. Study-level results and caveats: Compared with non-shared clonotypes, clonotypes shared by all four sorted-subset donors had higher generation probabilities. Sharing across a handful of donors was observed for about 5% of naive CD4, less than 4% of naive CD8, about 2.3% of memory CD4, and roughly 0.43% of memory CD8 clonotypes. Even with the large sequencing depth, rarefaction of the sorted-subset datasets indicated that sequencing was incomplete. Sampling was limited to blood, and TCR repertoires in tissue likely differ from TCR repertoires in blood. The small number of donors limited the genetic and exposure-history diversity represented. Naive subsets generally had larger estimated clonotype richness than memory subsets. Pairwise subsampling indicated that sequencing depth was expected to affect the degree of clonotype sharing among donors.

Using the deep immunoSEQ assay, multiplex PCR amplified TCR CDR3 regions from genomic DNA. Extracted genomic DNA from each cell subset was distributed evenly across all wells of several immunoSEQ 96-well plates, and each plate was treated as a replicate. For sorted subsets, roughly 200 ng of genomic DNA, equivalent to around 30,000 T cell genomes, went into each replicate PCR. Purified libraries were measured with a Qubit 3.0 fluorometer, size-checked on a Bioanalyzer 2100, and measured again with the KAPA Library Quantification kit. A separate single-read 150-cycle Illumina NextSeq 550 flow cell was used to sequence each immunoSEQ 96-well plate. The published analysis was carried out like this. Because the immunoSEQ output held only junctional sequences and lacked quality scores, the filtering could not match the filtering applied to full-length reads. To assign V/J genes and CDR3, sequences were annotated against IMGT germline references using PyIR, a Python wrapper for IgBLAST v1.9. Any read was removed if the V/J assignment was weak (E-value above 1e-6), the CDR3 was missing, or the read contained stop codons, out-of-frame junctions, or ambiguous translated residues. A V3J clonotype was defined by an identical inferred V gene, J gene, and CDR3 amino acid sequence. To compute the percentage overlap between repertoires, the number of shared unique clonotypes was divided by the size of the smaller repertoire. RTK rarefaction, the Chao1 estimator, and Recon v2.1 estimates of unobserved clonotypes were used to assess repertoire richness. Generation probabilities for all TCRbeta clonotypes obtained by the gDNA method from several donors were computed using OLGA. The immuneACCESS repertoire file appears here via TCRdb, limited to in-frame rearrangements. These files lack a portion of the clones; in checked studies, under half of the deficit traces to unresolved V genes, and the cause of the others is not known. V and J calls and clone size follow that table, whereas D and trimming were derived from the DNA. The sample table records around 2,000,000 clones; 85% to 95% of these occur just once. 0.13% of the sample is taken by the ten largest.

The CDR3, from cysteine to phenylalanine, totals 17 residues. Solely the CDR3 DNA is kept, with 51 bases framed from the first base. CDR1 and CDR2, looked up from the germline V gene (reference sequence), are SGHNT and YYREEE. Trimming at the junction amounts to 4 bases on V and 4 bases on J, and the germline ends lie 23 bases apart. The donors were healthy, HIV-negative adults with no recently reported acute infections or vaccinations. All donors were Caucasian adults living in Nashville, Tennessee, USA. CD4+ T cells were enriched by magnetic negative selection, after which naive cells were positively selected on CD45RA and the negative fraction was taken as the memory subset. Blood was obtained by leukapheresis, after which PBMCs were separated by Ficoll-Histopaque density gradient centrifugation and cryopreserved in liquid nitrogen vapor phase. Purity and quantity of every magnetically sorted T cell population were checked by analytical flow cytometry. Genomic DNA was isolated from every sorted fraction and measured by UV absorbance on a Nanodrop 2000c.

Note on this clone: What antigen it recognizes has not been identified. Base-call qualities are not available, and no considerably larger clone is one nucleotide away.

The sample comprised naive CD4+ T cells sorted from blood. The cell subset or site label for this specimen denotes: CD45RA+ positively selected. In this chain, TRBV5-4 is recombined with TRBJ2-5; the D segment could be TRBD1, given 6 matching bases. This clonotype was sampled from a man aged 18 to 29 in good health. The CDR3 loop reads CASSVIQGGWTLETQYF. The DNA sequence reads TGTGCCAGCAGCGTAATACAAGGGGGTTGGACACTAGAGACCCAGTACTTC.